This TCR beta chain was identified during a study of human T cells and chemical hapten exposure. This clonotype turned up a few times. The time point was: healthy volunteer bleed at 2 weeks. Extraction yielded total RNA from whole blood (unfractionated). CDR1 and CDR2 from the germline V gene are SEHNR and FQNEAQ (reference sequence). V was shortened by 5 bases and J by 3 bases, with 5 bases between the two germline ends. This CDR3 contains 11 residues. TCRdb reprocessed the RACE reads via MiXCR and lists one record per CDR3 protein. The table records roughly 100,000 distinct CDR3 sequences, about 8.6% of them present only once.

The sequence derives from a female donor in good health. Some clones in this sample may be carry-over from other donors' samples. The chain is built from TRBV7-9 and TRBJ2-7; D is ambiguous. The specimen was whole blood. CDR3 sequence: CASSPYYEQYF. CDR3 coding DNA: TGTGCCAGCAGCCCCTACTACGAGCAGTACTTC.